This T cell receptor beta chain was identified during a study of CD8+ T cells in alopecia areata. Study in general: In an open-label trial, patients got 5 to 10 mg tofacitinib twice daily.

Treatment denoted: oral pan-JAK inhibitor, 5-10 mg twice daily. Sampling of alopecia areata patients yielded lesional scalp punch biopsies as well as peripheral blood. Findings and limits, study-wide: Scalp clonality and expanded CD8+ clones among the top 100 showed significant decreases with tofacitinib.

CDR1 is MNHEY, CDR2 SVGAGI, per germline. Between the trimmed V and J ends, which lost 7 bases and 5 bases, there was a span of 12 bases. The CDR3 has 14 residues. This clone has just a few counts. Its specificity is not known. RNA was isolated and reverse transcribed to cDNA, the sequencing template. Method: immunoSEQ multiplex PCR; TCRdb's copy keeps in-frame clones and lacks some. The table has some 240,000 clones, under 60% seen once. Sequenced material: CD4+ T cells sorted from blood, taken at week 4, from a patient treated with tofacitinib. This chain links TRBV6-5 with TRBJ1-6; maybe TRBD1 (5 bases). This receptor was obtained from a human donor with alopecia areata. Here the CDR3 reads CASTNGGNNSPLHF. The CDR3 DNA is TGTGCCAGCACCAACGGGGGAAATAATTCACCCCTCCACTTT.